This TCR beta chain comes out of a study of shared clonotypes between healthy human individuals. Study-wide findings and caveats: Naive subsets, compared against memory subsets, generally had larger estimated richness values. Among non-shared clonotypes, generation probabilities were lower than among those shared by all four donors.

On this clone: Its antigen remains unidentified.

TCRdb's table, derived via immunoSEQ multiplex PCR, lists solely in-frame clones and lacks some. The data hold about 1 million clones, with approximately 68% observed a single time. CDR3 length: 15 residues. The ends were cut back, 0 bases at V and 4 bases at J, with 9 bases in the middle. The germline gives CDR1 KGHSH, CDR2 LQKENI. HIV-negative, healthy adults without recent acute infections or vaccinations were the donors. CD4+ cell separation produced CD45RA+ naive and CD45RA-negative memory subsets. Sample: memory CD4+ T cells sorted from blood. Specified subset: CD45RA-negative fraction. The source is a man aged 18 to 29 in good health. The gene calls are TRBV18 and TRBJ1-4, with D unclear. CDR3 region: CASSPPGSLNEKLFF. CDR3 nucleotides: TGTGCCAGCTCACCACCGGGGAGCCTTAATGAAAAACTGTTTTTT.